This is a list of T cell receptor beta chains from one sample in a study of beta chain features in type 1 diabetes. Data came from immunoSEQ multiplex PCR; TCRdb stores just in-frame clones and leaves some out. The sample contains approximately 360,000 clones, about 12% of which appear only once. Sequencing used naive CD4+ T cells from blood. Source of these receptors: a woman between 18 and 29 years old with type 1 diabetes. Both conserved end residues are part of each CDR3. A D gene is named only where the DNA matches it firmly. Only some rows state a clone size, as once, few, many or a class for expanded clones.

>TRBV14|NA|NA|TRBJ1-2
CASSRGINYGYTF
TGTGCCAGCAGCCGCGGCATTAACTATGGCTACACCTTC
>TRBV16|few|NA|TRBJ2-6
CASSLTHAGANVLTF
TGTGCCAGCAGCCTTACACATGCTGGGGCCAACGTCCTGACTTTC
>TRBV7-9|few|TRBD2|TRBJ2-1
CASSAIAGMNNEQFF
TGTGCCAGCAGCGCGATAGCGGGCATGAACAATGAGCAGTTCTTC
>TRBV6-5|NA|TRBD2|TRBJ2-3
CASCPLAGERLQYF
TGTGCCAGCTGCCCACTAGCGGGGGAACGTTTGCAGTATTTT
>TRBV7-9|few|NA|TRBJ2-1
CASSLGGTQNNEQFF
TGTGCCAGCAGCTTAGGCGGGACGCAGAACAATGAGCAGTTCTTC
>TRBV30|few|TRBD2|TRBJ2-7
CAGTSGSRSYEQYF
TGTGCCGGGACTAGCGGGAGCCGGTCCTACGAGCAGTACTTC
>TRBV9|few|NA|TRBJ2-7
CASSVGGTGAYEQYF
TGTGCCAGCAGCGTAGGGGGGACGGGGGCCTACGAGCAGTACTTC
>TRBV4-2|NA|NA|TRBJ1-1
CASSQVSRDTEAFF
TGTGCCAGCAGCCAAGTTTCACGGGACACTGAAGCTTTCTTT
>TRBV19|few|NA|TRBJ2-2
CASSTLRQVNTGELFF
TGTGCCAGTAGTACTCTCCGACAGGTGAACACCGGGGAGCTGTTTTTT
>TRBV14|NA|NA|TRBJ1-1
CASSQEFGVRAFF
TGTGCCAGCAGCCAAGAGTTCGGGGTCCGGGCTTTCTTT
>TRBV2|few|NA|TRBJ2-3
CASEDRSTDTQYF
TGTGCCAGCGAAGACAGGAGCACAGATACGCAGTATTTT
>TRBV2|few|NA|TRBJ2-1
CAIRESANEQFF
TGTGCCATTCGGGAGTCGGCGAATGAGCAGTTCTTC
>TRBV7-9|few|NA|TRBJ2-7
CASAGASGEQYF
TGTGCCAGTGCGGGGGCCTCGGGGGAGCAGTACTTC
>TRBV30|NA|TRBD2|TRBJ2-5
CAWTSGTSGRETQYF
TGTGCCTGGACCAGCGGGACTAGCGGGAGAGAGACCCAGTACTTC
>TRBV18|NA|NA|TRBJ1-1
CASSPRQSYNTEAFF
TGTGCCAGCTCACCACGACAGTCCTATAACACTGAAGCTTTCTTT
>TRBV5-6|NA|NA|TRBJ2-3
CASSLGTSTDTQYF
TGTGCCAGCAGCTTGGGAACTAGCACAGATACGCAGTATTTT
>TRBV30|few|TRBD2|TRBJ2-7
CAWSVPVAGPMEQYF
TGTGCCTGGAGTGTACCCGTAGCGGGACCCATGGAGCAGTACTTC
>TRBV7-9|few|NA|TRBJ2-7
CASSSQDEQYF
TGTGCCAGCAGCTCGCAGGACGAGCAGTACTTC
>TRBV27|few|NA|TRBJ2-1
CASSTLKIGYEQFF
TGTGCCAGCAGTACACTAAAAATTGGTTATGAGCAGTTCTTC
>TRBV15|NA|TRBD2|TRBJ2-7
CATSRAGGPLHEQYF
TGTGCCACCAGCAGGGCGGGAGGGCCTCTCCACGAGCAGTACTTC
>TRBV10-3|NA|TRBD1|TRBJ1-6
CAIRDSGTAKSPLHF
TGTGCCATCAGGGACTCCGGGACAGCCAAGTCACCCCTCCACTTT
>TRBV5-4|few|NA|TRBJ2-2
CASSLAPTNTGELFF
TGTGCCAGCAGTCTAGCCCCAACCAACACCGGGGAGCTGTTTTTT
>TRBV7-2|NA|NA|TRBJ1-6
CASSLEQGYSPLHF
TGTGCCAGCAGCTTAGAACAGGGATACTCACCCCTCCACTTT
>TRBV14|NA|TRBD1|TRBJ2-5
CASSQDWTGRETQYF
TGTGCCAGCAGCCAAGATTGGACAGGGCGAGAGACCCAGTACTTC
>TRBV29-1|NA|TRBD2|TRBJ2-1
CSVLPGLAGVNEQFF
TGCAGCGTTCTCCCGGGACTAGCGGGAGTGAATGAGCAGTTCTTC
>TRBV7-8|NA|NA|TRBJ2-5
CASSLVMVTPQETQYF
TGTGCCAGCAGCTTAGTAATGGTGACACCCCAAGAGACCCAGTACTTC
>TRBV18|few|NA|TRBJ2-7
CASSPLTESSYEQYF
TGTGCCAGCTCACCTCTTACGGAGAGCTCCTACGAGCAGTACTTC
>TRBV7-2|few|NA|TRBJ2-1
CASSLPGNEQFF
TGTGCCAGCAGCTTACCCGGGAATGAGCAGTTCTTC
>TRBV6-5|NA|TRBD1|TRBJ2-7
CASGSRGTYEQYF
TGTGCCAGCGGGAGCAGGGGGACCTACGAGCAGTACTTC
>TRBV4-3|few|NA|TRBJ1-5
CASSQGTGVNQPQHF
TGCGCCAGCAGCCAAGGGACGGGGGTCAATCAGCCCCAGCATTTT
>TRBV9|few|TRBD2|TRBJ2-1
CASSGRLAGVNEQFF
TGTGCCAGCAGCGGAAGACTAGCGGGGGTCAATGAGCAGTTCTTC